These 16 T cell receptor beta chains share one sample of origin, sequenced in a study of post-analysis software for immune sequencing data. The antigens these receptors bind are not known. Overall study findings and caveats: Included in a set of 5 or 6 TRBV segments more frequent in patients than controls were TRBV5-6, TRBV5-1 and TRBV20-1.

TCR beta cDNA libraries included unique molecular identifiers. MiXCR was run by TCRdb on the PCR reads, yielding one entry per CDR3 protein. The repertoire includes about 770,000 distinct CDR3 sequences, 46% of them detected once, and 4.9% sits in the top ten. Material: blood. These receptors were obtained from a girl aged 10-17 years with multiple sclerosis.

This chain uses TRBV29-1 with TRBJ1-1; D is unclear. Trimming took 1 base from V and 0 from J, leaving 12 bases between them. The germline V gene encodes CDR1 SQVTM and CDR2 ANQGSEA. The CDR3 has 15 residues. CDR3 DNA: TGCAGCGTTGAAGCGCGTCAGGCCTTGAACACTGAAGCTTTCTTT. It is translated as CSVEARQALNTEAFF.

V is TRBV29-1 and J is TRBJ1-1, with D possibly TRBD1 on 5 matching bases. V was clipped by 2 bases and J by 1 base, with 11 bases between them. The CDR3 has 14 amino acids. The V gene's germline CDR1 is SQVTM and CDR2 ANQGSEA. CDR3 bases: TGCAGCGTTGAATTGGGGGGAGCGAACACTGAAGCTTTCTTT. This translates into CSVELGGANTEAFF.

This clonotype was recorded a few times. V usage is TRBV4-2 and J usage is TRBJ1-4; D remains unclear. The V and J ends lost 0 bases and 0 bases respectively, with 11 bases between them. Germline V gene data show CDR1 as LGHNA and CDR2 as YNFKEQ. The CDR3 contains 17 residues. CDR3 amino acids: CASSQDSSFATNEKLFF. Written as DNA, the CDR3 is TGTGCCAGCAGCCAAGATAGCAGCTTTGCAACTAATGAAAAACTGTTTTTT.

This clonotype was counted between two and nine times. The genes are TRBV4-3 and TRBJ2-3; 11 nucleotides line up with TRBD2. From germline, CDR1 is LGHNA and CDR2 YSLEER. The CDR3 runs to 18 residues. V dropped 1 base and J dropped 2; count of bases not matched to a gene: 8. The CDR3 sequence is CASSQGRTSGSYTDTQYF. Written as DNA, the CDR3 is TGCGCCAGCAGCCAAGGCCGGACTAGCGGGTCCTACACAGATACGCAGTATTTT.

The chain uses TRBV10-3 and TRBJ2-4; D gene uncertain. The DNA matches TRBJ2-7 better at its end, which makes the J call doubtful. The CDR3 covers 13 residues. Germline V gene sequence: CDR1 ENHRY, CDR2 SYGVKD. The CDR3 DNA reads as TGTGCCATCAGTGAGGACGCCCCCGACGAGCAGTACTTC. It yields the protein CAISEDAPDEQYF.

This clonotype came up a few times. The chain has TRBV7-9 and TRBJ2-1, with TRBD1 as a possible D gene (5 bases). This CDR3 comprises 11 residues. The germline V and J ends were trimmed by 4 bases and 7 bases, with 5 bases remaining between them. Germline V lookup: CDR1 SEHNR, CDR2 FQNEAQ (reference sequence). The DNA of the CDR3 is TGTGCCAGCAGCTGGACAAATGAGCAGTTCTTC. Translation: CASSWTNEQFF.

The chain recombines TRBV20-1 with TRBJ2-7; D unresolved. Looked up from germline, CDR1 is DFQATT and CDR2 is SNEGSKA (reference sequence). The CDR3 has 13 residues. V was clipped by 6 bases and J by 0 bases, with 12 bases between them. The CDR3 loop is CSASLASSYEQYF. For the CDR3, the DNA is TGCAGTGCGTCTCTGGCGAGCTCCTACGAGCAGTACTTC.

This clonotype was found once. V gene TRBV7-9 combines with J gene TRBJ2-5; possibly TRBD1 for D (6 bases). Germline loops: CDR1 SEHNR, CDR2 FQNEAQ (reference sequence). V lost 5 bases, J lost 7 bases, and 17 bases lay in between. The CDR3 contains 14 residues. CDR3 DNA sequence: TGTGCCAGCAGCGTGGACAGCCAAAGGGGGACCCAGTACTTC. This codes for CASSVDSQRGTQYF.

The sample holds one count of this clonotype. The V and J genes are TRBV11-2 and TRBJ2-7; TRBD2 matches at 10 bases. V shed 8 bases, J shed 5 bases, and the junction held 12 bases outside the gene matches. Germline-derived CDR1 and CDR2 are SGHAT and FQNNGV. There are 15 residues in the CDR3. This CDR3 reads CASRMRGTSEDEQYF. In nucleotides, the CDR3 is TGTGCCAGCCGCATGAGGGGGACTAGCGAGGACGAGCAGTACTTC.

This chain links TRBV6-6 with TRBJ2-5; D is possibly TRBD1 or TRBD2 (6 bases each). Trimming stripped 8 bases from V and 4 bases from J, with 11 bases between. Germline CDR1 is MNHNY and CDR2 is SVGAGI (reference sequence). This CDR3 is built from 12 residues. CDR3 protein: CASLGGRETQYF. CDR3 nucleotide sequence: TGTGCCAGCCTGGGGGGCCGAGAGACCCAGTACTTC.

In this sample, this clonotype turned up a few times. The chain couples TRBV24-1 to TRBJ2-7, with 11 bases aligning to TRBD1. CDR1 is KGHDR and CDR2 is SFDVKD in the germline V gene. The V and J ends lost 9 bases and 2 bases, in that order; junction bases with no gene match: 5. The CDR3 covers 14 residues. The CDR3 loop is CATSMGQGAYEQYF. In nucleotides, the CDR3 is TGTGCCACCTCCATGGGACAGGGGGCCTACGAGCAGTACTTC.

This clonotype appeared a few times. The V call is TRBV9, the J call TRBJ1-2, with TRBD1 identical over 8 bases. The germline CDR1 and CDR2 sequences are SGDLS and YYNGEE. V gave up 3 bases and J gave up 4 bases; unmatched junction bases: 5. CDR3 length equals 14 residues. CDR3 loop: CASSATGDAYGYTF. The CDR3 nucleotides read TGTGCCAGCAGCGCGACAGGGGATGCCTATGGCTACACCTTC.

Comments on this clonotype: Germline is not matched at one junction end, which may reflect a read error. The chain is built from TRBV12-3 or TRBV12-4 and TRBJ2-7, with D possibly being TRBD1 or TRBD2 (5 bases each). The CDR3 is made up of 15 amino acids. The CDR3 DNA reads as TGTGCCAGCAGTTCCGGGACGACTTCTTCCTCCGAGCAGTACTTC. Residues: CASSSGTTSSSEQYF.

The rearrangement links TRBV25-1 to TRBJ2-3; 10 bases line up with TRBD2. Germline loops: CDR1 MGHDK, CDR2 SYGVNS. V was clipped by 3 bases and J by 7 bases; unmatched bases: 4. This CDR3 is built from 14 residues. CDR3 region: CASSDSGRLNTQYF. CDR3 sequence (DNA): TGTGCCAGCAGTGATAGCGGGAGGCTAAATACGCAGTATTTT.

Only one count was recorded for this clonotype. The rearrangement links TRBV6-2 or TRBV6-3 to TRBJ2-1; TRBD2 might be the D (6 bases). This CDR3 has 12 residues. The V end was cut by 5 bases, the J end by 9 bases, with 11 bases between. The germline CDR1 and CDR2 sequences are MNHEY and SVGEGT. The CDR3: CASSAASVEQFF. The DNA of the CDR3 is TGTGCCAGCAGTGCCGCTAGCGTTGAGCAGTTCTTC.

This clonotype occurred once. The rearrangement joins TRBV6-1 to TRBJ1-2, with no clear D. The CDR3 extends over 13 amino acids. Germline CDR1 is MNHNS and CDR2 is SASEGT. With 0 bases removed from V and 4 bases from J, the gap between germline ends came to 6 bases. CDR3 bases: TGTGCCAGCAGTGAAGCTCTGACCTATGGCTACACCTTC. This encodes CASSEALTYGYTF.